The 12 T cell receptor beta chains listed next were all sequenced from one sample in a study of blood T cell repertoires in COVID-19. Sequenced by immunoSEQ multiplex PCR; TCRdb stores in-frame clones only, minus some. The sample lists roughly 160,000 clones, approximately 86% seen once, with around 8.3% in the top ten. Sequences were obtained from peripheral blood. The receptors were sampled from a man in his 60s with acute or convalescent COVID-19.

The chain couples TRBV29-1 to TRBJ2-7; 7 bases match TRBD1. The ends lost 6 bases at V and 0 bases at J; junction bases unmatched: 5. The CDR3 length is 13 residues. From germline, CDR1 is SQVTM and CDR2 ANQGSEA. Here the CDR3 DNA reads TGCAGCGTCTTGGACAGGAGCTCCTACGAGCAGTACTTC. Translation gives CSVLDRSSYEQYF.

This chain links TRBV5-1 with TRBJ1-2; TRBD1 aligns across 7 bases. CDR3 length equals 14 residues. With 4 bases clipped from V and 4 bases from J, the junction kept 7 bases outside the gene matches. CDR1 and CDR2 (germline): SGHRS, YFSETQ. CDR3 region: CASSATGYGYGYTF. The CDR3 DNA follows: TGCGCCAGCAGCGCGACAGGGTACGGCTATGGCTACACCTTC.

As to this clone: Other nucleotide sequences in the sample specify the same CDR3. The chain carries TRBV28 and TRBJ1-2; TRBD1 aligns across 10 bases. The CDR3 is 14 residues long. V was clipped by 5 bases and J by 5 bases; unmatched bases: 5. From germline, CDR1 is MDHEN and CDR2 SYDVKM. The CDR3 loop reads CASSPGQGVYGYTF. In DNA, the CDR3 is TGTGCCAGCAGTCCCGGACAGGGGGTTTATGGCTACACCTTC.

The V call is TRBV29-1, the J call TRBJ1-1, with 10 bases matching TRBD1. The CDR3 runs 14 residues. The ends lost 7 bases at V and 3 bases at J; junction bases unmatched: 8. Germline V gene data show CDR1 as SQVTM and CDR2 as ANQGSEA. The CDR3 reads CSAEGTGEDTEAFF. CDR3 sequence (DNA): TGCAGCGCCGAGGGGACAGGGGAAGACACTGAAGCTTTCTTT.

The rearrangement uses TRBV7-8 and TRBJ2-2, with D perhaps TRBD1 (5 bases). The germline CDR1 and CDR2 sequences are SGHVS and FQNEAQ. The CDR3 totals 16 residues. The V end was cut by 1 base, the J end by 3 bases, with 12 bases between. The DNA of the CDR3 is TGTGCCAGCAGCTTAGTATCGGCCAGGGACACCGGGGAGCTGTTTTTT. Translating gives CASSLVSARDTGELFF.

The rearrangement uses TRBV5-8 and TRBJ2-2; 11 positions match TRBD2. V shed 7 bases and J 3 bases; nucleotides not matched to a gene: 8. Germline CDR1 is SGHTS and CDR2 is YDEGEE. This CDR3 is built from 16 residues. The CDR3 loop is CASSGTSGFYTGELFF. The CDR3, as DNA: TGTGCCAGCTCCGGGACTAGCGGATTCTACACCGGGGAGCTGTTTTTT.

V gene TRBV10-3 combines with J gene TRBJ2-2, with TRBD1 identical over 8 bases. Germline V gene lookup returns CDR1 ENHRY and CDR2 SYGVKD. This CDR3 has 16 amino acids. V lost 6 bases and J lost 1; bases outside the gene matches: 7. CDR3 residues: CAIRNPGTGNTGELFF. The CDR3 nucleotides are TGTGCCATCAGAAATCCCGGGACAGGGAACACCGGGGAGCTGTTTTTT.

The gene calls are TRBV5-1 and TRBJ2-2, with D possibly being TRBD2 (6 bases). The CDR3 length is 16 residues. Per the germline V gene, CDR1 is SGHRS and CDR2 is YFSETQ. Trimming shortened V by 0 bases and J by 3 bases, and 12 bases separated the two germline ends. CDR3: CASSLERGGDTGELFF. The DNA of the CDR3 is TGCGCCAGCAGCTTGGAACGGGGAGGCGACACCGGGGAGCTGTTTTTT.

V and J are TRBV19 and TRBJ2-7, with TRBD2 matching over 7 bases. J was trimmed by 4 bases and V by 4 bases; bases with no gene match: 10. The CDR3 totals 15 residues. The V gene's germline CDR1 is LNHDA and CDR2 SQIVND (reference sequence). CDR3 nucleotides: TGTGCCAGTAGTACGCCTGGCGGGAGAAGGTACGAGCAGTACTTC. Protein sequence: CASSTPGGRRYEQYF.

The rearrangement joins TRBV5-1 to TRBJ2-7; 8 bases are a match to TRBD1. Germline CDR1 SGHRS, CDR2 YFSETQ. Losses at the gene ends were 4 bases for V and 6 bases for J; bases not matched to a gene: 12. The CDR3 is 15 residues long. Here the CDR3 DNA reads TGCGCCAGCAGCGCCTACAGGGGGAGGTCATCCGAGCAGTACTTC. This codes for CASSAYRGRSSEQYF.

The CDR3 loop reads CASSLYGARGNQPQHF. The CDR3 DNA sequence: TGTGCCAGCAGCTTATATGGGGCGCGTGGCAATCAGCCCCAGCATTTT. The rearrangement links TRBV11-3 to TRBJ1-5; tentatively, D is TRBD1 (5 bases). CDR3 length: 16 residues. Trimming took off 2 bases at V and 2 bases at J, with 13 bases between the two ends. Germline CDR1 SGHNT, CDR2 YENEEA.

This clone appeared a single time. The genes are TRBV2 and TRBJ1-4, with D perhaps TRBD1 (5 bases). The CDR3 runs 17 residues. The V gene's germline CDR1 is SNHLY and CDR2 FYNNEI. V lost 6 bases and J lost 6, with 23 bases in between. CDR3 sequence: CASRSAYMQGVYEKLFF. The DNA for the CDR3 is TGTGCCAGCAGGAGCGCTTATATGCAGGGTGTATATGAAAAACTGTTTTTT.